The present T cell receptor (beta chain) was sequenced within a study of blood T cells in healthy people across ages. General study findings and limits: Significant beta diversity loss was already apparent by age roughly 38, declining roughly linearly. A conclusive naive versus antigen-experienced comparison was prevented by the unsorted PBMCs.

Germline lookup yields CDR1 SGHTA and CDR2 FQGTGA. The CDR3 is 15 residues long. J gave up 3 bases and V 2 bases, and 3 bases lay outside the gene matches. With a J-beta primer mix and a sample-barcoded 5' primer, a second PCR ran about 7 to 12 cycles. Every single cDNA molecule received a tag from a template-switch adaptor with 12 random nucleotides. TCRdb re-analysed the 5' RACE reads in MiXCR, keeping a single row per CDR3 protein. The sample has more than 750,000 distinct CDR3 sequences; around 29% are singletons. This clonotype was counted many times. Its antigen remains unidentified. The same sample was also used in a study of T cells of mothers and their children.

The rearrangement joins TRBV7-3 to TRBJ2-3; TRBD2 agrees at 9 bases. This sequence originates from a woman aged 40 to 55 in good health. The source material was blood. CDR3 loop: CASSLRLAGTDTQYF. CDR3 nucleotides: TGTGCCAGCAGCTTACGCCTAGCGGGGACAGATACGCAGTATTTT.